These 19 T cell receptor beta chains were sequenced from one sample in a study of blood T cell repertoires in COVID-19. Clones were read by immunoSEQ multiplex PCR, and TCRdb kept only the in-frame ones, dropping some. The data hold some 350,000 clones, with roughly 90% observed a single time. Material for sequencing was peripheral blood. These receptors were collected from a woman aged 70-85 years with COVID-19, enrolled during active disease.

This clone was recorded many times. The V and J genes are TRBV7-2 and TRBJ2-7; D unclear. Between the trimmed V and J ends, which lost 2 bases and 4 bases, there was a span of 3 bases. The V gene's germline CDR1 is SGHTA and CDR2 FQGNSA. This CDR3 contains 11 residues. CDR3 nucleotides: TGTGCCAGCAGCTTACTGTACGAGCAGTACTTC. Protein sequence: CASSLLYEQYF. The full variable domain, completed using reference TRBV7-2 and TRBJ2-7, is GAGVSQSPSNKVTEKGKDVELRCDPISGHTALYWYRQSLGQGLEFLIYFQGNSAPDKSGLPSDRFSAERTGGSVSTLTIQRTQQEDSAVYLCASSLLYEQYFGPGTRLTVT.

About this clone itself: At the DNA level, this CDR3 is encoded by other sequences in the same sample as well. The V gene is TRBV5-1, the J gene TRBJ2-2; D is possibly TRBD1 (6 bases). From germline, CDR1 is SGHRS and CDR2 YFSETQ. CDR3 size: 14 residues. Trimming left V 0 bases short and J 8 bases short, with 11 bases between. The CDR3 DNA sequence: TGCGCCAGCAGCTTGGAACAAGGGACAGGGGAGCTGTTTTTT. As protein: CASSLEQGTGELFF.

The chain joins TRBV28 to TRBJ1-6; TRBD1 aligns across 7 bases. Germline trimming cut 7 bases from V and 3 bases from J; bases unmatched to any gene: 6. Per the germline V gene, CDR1 is MDHEN and CDR2 is SYDVKM. The CDR3 sequence is 15 residues long. The CDR3 DNA reads as TGTGCCAGCAACAGCAGGGGGATCTATAATTCACCCCTCCACTTT. Residues: CASNSRGIYNSPLHF.

V is TRBV6-1 and J is TRBJ1-2; TRBD1 matches 9 bases. The CDR3 has 14 residues. Germline CDR1 reads MNHNS; CDR2 reads SASEGT. Germline trimming cut 3 bases from V and 5 bases from J; bases unmatched to any gene: 4. The CDR3 protein is CASSERDRVYGYTF. CDR3 nucleotides: TGTGCCAGCAGTGAGCGGGACAGGGTATATGGCTACACCTTC.

V gene TRBV7-2 combines with J gene TRBJ1-1; 9 bases are shared with TRBD1. Trimming at V came to 3 bases and at J to 10 bases, leaving 6 bases not matched to a gene. The CDR3 totals 13 residues. The V gene's germline CDR1 is SGHTA and CDR2 FQGNSA. DNA for the CDR3: TGTGCCAGCAGCTTTCCGGGACAGGGACCAGCTTTCTTT. It encodes CASSFPGQGPAFF.

This sequence joins TRBV6-2 or TRBV6-3 and TRBJ2-1; tentative D call: TRBD1 (6 bases). CDR3 length equals 15 residues. Trimming left V 6 bases short and J 0 bases short, with 12 bases between. Germline CDR1 and CDR2: MNHEY and SVGEGT. The CDR3 region has the DNA TGTGCCAGCAGCCTACAGGGATTCTCCTACAATGAGCAGTTCTTC. Translating gives CASSLQGFSYNEQFF.

About this clone: The same CDR3 is also encoded by other DNA sequences in this sample. The chain employs TRBV5-4 and TRBJ1-1, with TRBD1 identical over 8 bases. Trimming at V came to 1 base and at J to 1 base, leaving 3 bases not matched to a gene. The V gene's germline CDR1 is SGHNT and CDR2 YYREEE (reference sequence). CDR3 length equals 15 residues. The CDR3 loop reads CASSLPGQGNTEAFF. DNA for the CDR3: TGTGCCAGCAGCTTGCCAGGACAGGGGAACACTGAAGCTTTCTTT.

The V call is TRBV9, the J call TRBJ1-2; a possible D gene is TRBD1 (6 bases). There are 17 residues in the CDR3. Trimming shortened V by 3 bases and J by 1 base, and 19 bases separated the two germline ends. CDR1 is SGDLS, CDR2 YYNGEE, per germline. For the CDR3, the DNA is TGTGCCAGCAGCGCTTCCTCCGACAGGCCTAGTAACTATGGCTACACCTTC. It encodes CASSASSDRPSNYGYTF.

This chain connects TRBV5-4 to TRBJ2-3; 7 bases align to TRBD2. Germline values: CDR1 SGHNT, CDR2 YYREEE (reference sequence). The CDR3 consists of 18 residues. V lost 4 bases, J lost 0 bases, and 14 bases stayed unmatched. The CDR3 sequence is CASSRAGQSGASTDTQYF. The CDR3 DNA sequence: TGTGCCAGCAGCCGGGCGGGCCAGAGCGGGGCTAGCACAGATACGCAGTATTTT.

The CDR3 region is CAWRIGTAYTEAFF. The CDR3 DNA reads as TGTGCCTGGAGGATTGGGACAGCATACACTGAAGCTTTCTTT. V and J are TRBV30 and TRBJ1-1; TRBD1 matches 7 bases. CDR3 length: 14 residues. CDR1 is GTSNPN, CDR2 SVGIG, per germline (reference sequence). J lost 3 bases, V lost 3 bases, and 7 bases had no gene match. Full variable domain (outside the CDR3, taken from reference TRBV30 and TRBJ1-1): SQTIHQWPATLVQPVGSPLSLECTVEGTSNPNLYWYRQAAGRGLQLLFYSVGIGQISSEVPQNLSASRPQDRQFILSSKKLLLSDSGFYLCAWRIGTAYTEAFFGQGTRLTVV.

V usage is TRBV7-3 and J usage is TRBJ1-2; D gene unclear. Germline CDR1 and CDR2: SGHTA and FQGTGA. The CDR3 totals 15 residues. With 3 bases removed from V and 2 bases from J, the gap between germline ends came to 13 bases. CDR3 DNA sequence: TGTGCCAGCAGCTTGACACCCATCCCCAACTATGGCTACACCTTC. It specifies CASSLTPIPNYGYTF.

The V gene is TRBV5-6, the J gene TRBJ2-1, with a tentative D call TRBD2 (5 bases). V was pared by 3 bases and J by 10 bases, with 17 bases between. The length of the CDR3 is 14 residues. Germline V gene data show CDR1 as SGHDT and CDR2 as YYEEEE. Here the CDR3 reads CASSSGIASGEQFF. The CDR3 DNA is TGTGCCAGCAGCTCCGGGATCGCCTCTGGGGAGCAGTTCTTC.

The V and J genes are TRBV6-2 or TRBV6-3 and TRBJ2-7; D remains ambiguous. V lost 2 bases and J 2 bases, leaving 10 bases between the germline ends. Germline CDR1 is MNHEY and CDR2 is SVGEGT. The CDR3 length is 14 residues. As DNA, the CDR3 is TGTGCCAGCAGTTACCGACTTACCACCTACGAGCAGTACTTC. Translating gives CASSYRLTTYEQYF.

The DNA of the CDR3 is TGCGCCAGCAGCTCTACGGACAGGGAGGATGAGCAGTTCTTC. Protein: CASSSTDREDEQFF. The chain links TRBV5-1 to TRBJ2-1; TRBD1 aligns across 8 bases. The germline V gene has CDR1 SGHRS and CDR2 YFSETQ. Losses at the gene ends were 3 bases for V and 8 bases for J; bases not matched to a gene: 7. There are 14 residues in the CDR3.

This clone has more than one count but fewer than ten. The chain is built from TRBV7-3 and TRBJ2-7; TRBD2 matches 8 bases. V gave up 2 bases and J gave up 7 bases; unmatched junction bases: 16. The germline V gene encodes CDR1 SGHTA and CDR2 FQGTGA. This CDR3 is built from 17 residues. The CDR3 loop is CASSLQSGGLDTAEQYF. CDR3 bases: TGTGCCAGCAGCTTACAATCCGGGGGACTAGACACAGCGGAGCAGTACTTC.

V is TRBV19 and J is TRBJ1-6; TRBD1 matches at 10 bases. The trim removed 5 bases at V and 10 bases at J, leaving 11 bases unmatched. Germline CDR1 LNHDA, CDR2 SQIVND (reference sequence). There are 16 residues in the CDR3. CDR3 DNA sequence: TGTGCCAGTAGTCTCGAAGGGGGACAGGGGCGATCACCCCTCCACTTT. Residues: CASSLEGGQGRSPLHF. The full variable domain, in which reference TRBV19 and TRBJ1-6 provide the parts outside the CDR3, is DGGITQSPKYLFRKEGQNVTLSCEQNLNHDAMYWYRQDPGQGLRLIYYSQIVNDFQKGDIAEGYSVSREKKESFPLTVTSAQKNPTAFYLCASSLEGGQGRSPLHFGNGTRLTVT.

The chain joins TRBV5-1 to TRBJ1-2, with D perhaps matching TRBD1 (5 bases). The germline gives CDR1 SGHRS, CDR2 YFSETQ. The V gene lost 4 bases and the J gene lost 7 bases, with 17 bases spanning the gap. The CDR3 is made up of 14 amino acids. In nucleotides, the CDR3 is TGCGCCAGCAGCCCGGCCGGTGGGCAGGGTGGCTACACCTTC. This sequence encodes CASSPAGGQGGYTF.

The table lists this clone with a few counts. The chain links TRBV6-1 to TRBJ1-5; 7 bases match TRBD1. Looked up from germline, CDR1 is MNHNS and CDR2 is SASEGT. V shed 3 bases and J 0 bases; nucleotides not matched to a gene: 5. This CDR3 has 16 amino acids. For the CDR3, the DNA is TGTGCCAGCAGTGATAGGGACAGATATAGCAATCAGCCCCAGCATTTT. The encoded protein is CASSDRDRYSNQPQHF.

The rearrangement uses TRBV7-9 and TRBJ2-7, with no clear D. This CDR3 has 13 residues. Trimming shortened V by 3 bases and J by 2 bases, and 8 bases separated the two germline ends. Germline CDR1 is SEHNR and CDR2 is FQNEAQ (reference sequence). In DNA, the CDR3 is TGTGCCAGCAGCTTTTCCGGAGCCTACGAGCAGTACTTC. Residues: CASSFSGAYEQYF. The entire variable domain, with the rest obtained from reference TRBV7-9 and TRBJ2-7, is as follows: DTGVSQNPRHKITKRGQNVTFRCDPISEHNRLYWYRQTLGQGPEFLTYFQNEAQLEKSRLLSDRFSAERPKGSFSTLEIQRTEQGDSAMYLCASSFSGAYEQYFGPGTRLTVT.